This entry lists 19 T cell receptor beta chains sequenced from one sample in a study of blood T cell repertoires in COVID-19. The repertoire was sequenced with immunoSEQ multiplex PCR; TCRdb's copy has only in-frame clones and lacks some. This repertoire shows around 79,000 clones, 88% found once; its top ten account for 9.1%. Sequences were obtained from peripheral blood. These receptors all come from a human donor in a cohort sampled during active COVID-19.

This chain uses TRBV27 with TRBJ1-5, with D unclear. V lost 4 bases to trimming and J lost 0 bases, with 7 bases between them. The V gene's germline CDR1 is MNHEY and CDR2 SMNVEV (reference sequence). The CDR3 is 14 residues long. The CDR3 here is CASSSTASNQPQHF. The CDR3 nucleotides are TGTGCCAGCAGTTCCACAGCTAGCAATCAGCCCCAGCATTTT.

The V and J genes are TRBV6-6 and TRBJ2-5; possibly TRBD1 for D (5 bases). The CDR3 runs to 14 residues. V lost 5 bases and J lost 0, with 10 bases in between. Germline V gene data show CDR1 as MNHNY and CDR2 as SVGAGI (reference sequence). The CDR3 is CASSPEGDQETQYF. The CDR3 bases are TGTGCCAGCAGTCCAGAAGGGGACCAAGAGACCCAGTACTTC.

The rearrangement uses TRBV2 and TRBJ2-5; the D gene is possibly TRBD1 (5 bases). There are 15 residues in the CDR3. V dropped 5 bases and J dropped 2 bases, with 15 bases sitting between them. Germline values: CDR1 SNHLY, CDR2 FYNNEI. The CDR3 sequence: CASSRTYEDQETQYF. The CDR3 bases are TGTGCCAGCAGTAGGACATACGAAGATCAAGAGACCCAGTACTTC.

The CDR3 here is CASSRDRGKYTEAFF. CDR3 sequence (DNA): TGCGCCAGCAGTAGGGACAGGGGGAAGTACACTGAAGCTTTCTTT. The gene calls are TRBV5-1 and TRBJ1-1; 11 nucleotides agree with TRBD1. This CDR3 contains 15 residues. From germline, CDR1 is SGHRS and CDR2 YFSETQ. The trim removed 5 bases at V and 3 bases at J, leaving 6 bases unmatched.

The chain employs TRBV3-1 (or the pseudogene TRBV3-2) and TRBJ1-5; D gene uncertain. CDR1 is LGHDT, CDR2 YNNKEL, per germline (reference sequence). V lost 4 bases and J lost 2, with 9 bases in between. The CDR3 sequence is 14 residues long. CDR3 coding DNA: TGTGCCAGCAGCCTACGAGGAGGCAATCAGCCCCAGCATTTT. This codes for CASSLRGGNQPQHF.

The V and J genes are TRBV24-1 and TRBJ2-2; 8 nucleotides agree with TRBD1. The V and J ends lost 2 bases and 4 bases, in that order; junction bases with no gene match: 11. This CDR3 contains 18 residues. Germline CDR1 reads KGHDR; CDR2 reads SFDVKD. CDR3 amino acids: CATSDSAATGVGTGELFF. The CDR3 DNA is TGTGCCACCAGTGATTCAGCAGCGACAGGGGTGGGCACCGGGGAGCTGTTTTTT.

The chain joins TRBV10-3 to TRBJ1-2; possibly TRBD1 for D (5 bases). Germline loops: CDR1 ENHRY, CDR2 SYGVKD. V was pared by 3 bases and J by 8 bases, with 13 bases between. The CDR3 sequence is 13 residues long. CDR3 loop: CAISEIQGRGYTF. The CDR3 DNA sequence: TGTGCCATCAGTGAAATCCAGGGCCGAGGCTACACCTTC.

This chain uses TRBV9 with TRBJ1-2; maybe TRBD1 (6 bases). The CDR3 covers 15 residues. Trimming shortened V by 0 bases and J by 2 bases, and 11 bases separated the two germline ends. Germline loops: CDR1 SGDLS, CDR2 YYNGEE. DNA for the CDR3: TGTGCCAGCAGCGTAGCTAATCAGGGGAACTATGGCTACACCTTC. Translated: CASSVANQGNYGYTF. The variable domain in full, completed from reference TRBV9 and TRBJ1-2, reads DSGVTQTPKHLITATGQRVTLRCSPRSGDLSVYWYQQSLDQGLQFLIQYYNGEERAKGNILERFSAQQFPDLHSELNLSSLELGDSALYFCASSVANQGNYGYTFGSGTRLTVV.

The chain uses TRBV11-3 and TRBJ1-1; weak D call: TRBD1 (6 bases). The CDR3 spans 15 residues. The V and J ends lost 1 base and 4 bases respectively, with 13 bases between them. Germline V gene lookup returns CDR1 SGHNT and CDR2 YENEEA. The CDR3 sequence: CASSLGAQGLTEAFF. CDR3 DNA sequence: TGTGCCAGCAGCTTAGGGGCACAGGGTCTCACTGAAGCTTTCTTT. The full variable domain, with the rest looked up from reference TRBV11-3 and TRBJ1-1, is EAGVVQSPRYKIIEKKQPVAFWCNPISGHNTLYWYLQNLGQGPELLIRYENEEAVDDSQLPKDRFSAERLKGVDSTLKIQPAELGDSAVYLCASSLGAQGLTEAFFGQGTRLTVV.

J is TRBJ2-7 and V is TRBV28; D remains unclear. The CDR3 is 15 residues long. Trimming pared 2 bases from V and 1 base from J, leaving 12 bases between. Germline V gene data show CDR1 as MDHEN and CDR2 as SYDVKM. The CDR3 sequence: CASSLRVLASYEQYF. DNA for the CDR3: TGTGCCAGCAGTTTACGTGTCCTCGCGTCCTACGAGCAGTACTTC.

The gene calls are TRBV20-1 and TRBJ1-2; tentatively, D is TRBD1 (5 bases). The CDR3 has 12 residues. The V gene's germline CDR1 is DFQATT and CDR2 SNEGSKA (reference sequence). Trimming shortened V by 3 bases and J by 6 bases, and 11 bases separated the two germline ends. The CDR3 nucleotides read TGCAGTGCTAGTCTGGGGCGTGATGGCTACACCTTC. Protein: CSASLGRDGYTF.

This clone was observed a handful of times. V usage is TRBV5-4 and J usage is TRBJ1-1; possible D gene TRBD1, 5 bases. The germline V gene encodes CDR1 SGHNT and CDR2 YYREEE (reference sequence). The CDR3 spans 14 residues. Trimming pared 4 bases from V and 5 bases from J, leaving 15 bases between. Written as DNA, the CDR3 is TGTGCCAGCAGCCCTCGGGGGACTACGACTGAAGCTTTCTTT. Translated, it gives CASSPRGTTTEAFF.

The CDR3 protein is CASSLQGMPEAFF. The CDR3 DNA is TGTGCCAGCAGCCTACAGGGGATGCCTGAAGCTTTCTTT. The chain employs TRBV7-9 and TRBJ1-1, with 7 bases matching TRBD1. Trimming removed 5 bases from V and 6 bases from J; junction bases left unmatched: 6. This CDR3 region has 13 residues. Per the germline V gene, CDR1 is SEHNR and CDR2 is FQNEAQ (reference sequence).

V and J are TRBV19 and TRBJ2-3; D is unclear. The CDR3 loop spans 14 amino acids. Germline CDR1 and CDR2: LNHDA and SQIVND (reference sequence). The germline V and J ends were trimmed by 6 bases and 2 bases, with 12 bases remaining between them. For the CDR3, the DNA is TGTGCCAGTAGGTCCGCAAGCACCACAGATACGCAGTATTTT. Its protein is CASRSASTTDTQYF.

The gene calls are TRBV5-6 and TRBJ1-2; the match to TRBD1 covers 10 bases. Germline-derived CDR1 and CDR2 are SGHDT and YYEEEE. J lost 4 bases, V lost 0 bases, and 6 bases had no gene match. The CDR3 extends over 16 amino acids. CDR3 amino acids: CASSLDQTGGSYGYTF. CDR3 nucleotide sequence: TGTGCCAGCAGCTTGGATCAGACAGGGGGCAGCTATGGCTACACCTTC.

The chain recombines TRBV2 with TRBJ2-7; the D gene is possibly TRBD1 (5 bases). V was shortened by 6 bases and J by 0 bases, with 12 bases between the two germline ends. Germline values: CDR1 SNHLY, CDR2 FYNNEI. CDR3 length: 14 residues. The CDR3 region is CASRRQGGSYEQYF. In DNA, the CDR3 is TGTGCCAGCAGACGGCAGGGTGGCTCCTACGAGCAGTACTTC.

The chain uses TRBV6-5 and TRBJ1-1, with TRBD1 identical over 9 bases. The CDR3 is 13 amino acids. Germline V CDR1 and CDR2: MNHEY, SVGAGI. Trimming took 6 bases from V and 3 from J; bases not matched to a gene: 2. In nucleotides, the CDR3 is TGTGCCAGCAGCAGGACAGGGGACACTGAAGCTTTCTTT. Protein: CASSRTGDTEAFF.

The chain employs TRBV19 and TRBJ1-5; D ambiguous. Trimming shortened V by 1 base and J by 6 bases, and 13 bases separated the two germline ends. Germline CDR1 and CDR2: LNHDA and SQIVND (reference sequence). The CDR3 runs to 15 residues. DNA of the CDR3: TGTGCCAGTAGTATAGGGGAGGATGGCTTTCAGCCCCAGCATTTT. This translates into CASSIGEDGFQPQHF.

V usage is TRBV7-9 and J usage is TRBJ2-3, with TRBD1 identical over 8 bases. The CDR3 length is 15 residues. CDR1 and CDR2 (germline): SEHNR, FQNEAQ (reference sequence). With 2 bases clipped from V and 6 bases from J, the junction kept 7 bases outside the gene matches. As DNA, the CDR3 is TGTGCCAGCAGCTTATTCCAGGGGGCGTTCGATACGCAGTATTTT. Amino acid sequence: CASSLFQGAFDTQYF. The complete variable domain, with remaining parts taken from reference TRBV7-9 and TRBJ2-3, reads DTGVSQNPRHKITKRGQNVTFRCDPISEHNRLYWYRQTLGQGPEFLTYFQNEAQLEKSRLLSDRFSAERPKGSFSTLEIQRTEQGDSAMYLCASSLFQGAFDTQYFGPGTRLTVL.